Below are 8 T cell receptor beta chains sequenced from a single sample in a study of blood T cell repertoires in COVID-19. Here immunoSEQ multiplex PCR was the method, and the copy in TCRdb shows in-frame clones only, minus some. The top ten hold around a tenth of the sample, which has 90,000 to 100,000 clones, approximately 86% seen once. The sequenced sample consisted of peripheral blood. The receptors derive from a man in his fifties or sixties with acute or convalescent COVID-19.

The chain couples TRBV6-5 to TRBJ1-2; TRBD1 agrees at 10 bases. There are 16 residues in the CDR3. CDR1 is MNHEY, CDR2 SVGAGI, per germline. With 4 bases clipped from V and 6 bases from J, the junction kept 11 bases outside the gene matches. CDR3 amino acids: CASSSTPGQGKDGYTF. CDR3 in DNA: TGTGCCAGCAGTTCCACTCCGGGACAGGGGAAGGATGGCTACACCTTC.

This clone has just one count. CDR3 sequence reads: CASSLQGGRSSGETQYF. The CDR3 nucleotides read TGTGCCAGCAGCTTACAGGGAGGGAGAAGTTCGGGAGAGACCCAGTACTTC. The chain recombines TRBV7-9 with TRBJ2-5; 7 bases are shared with TRBD2. The germline V gene encodes CDR1 SEHNR and CDR2 FQNEAQ (reference sequence). The CDR3 covers 17 residues. After removal of 2 bases from V and 4 bases from J, the junction contained 13 bases not matched to a gene.

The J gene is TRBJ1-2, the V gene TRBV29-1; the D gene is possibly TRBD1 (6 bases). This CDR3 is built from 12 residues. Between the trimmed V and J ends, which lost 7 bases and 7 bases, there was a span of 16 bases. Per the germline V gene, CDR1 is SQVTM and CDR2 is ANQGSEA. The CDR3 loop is CSAGGGGRGYTF. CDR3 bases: TGCAGCGCCGGAGGCGGGGGCCGTGGCTACACCTTC.

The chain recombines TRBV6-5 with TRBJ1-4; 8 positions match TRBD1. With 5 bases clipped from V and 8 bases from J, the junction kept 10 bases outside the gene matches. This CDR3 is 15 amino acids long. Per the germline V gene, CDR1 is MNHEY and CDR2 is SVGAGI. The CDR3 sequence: CASSHEQGAGEKLFF. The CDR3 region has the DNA TGTGCCAGCAGTCACGAGCAGGGGGCTGGAGAAAAACTGTTTTTT.

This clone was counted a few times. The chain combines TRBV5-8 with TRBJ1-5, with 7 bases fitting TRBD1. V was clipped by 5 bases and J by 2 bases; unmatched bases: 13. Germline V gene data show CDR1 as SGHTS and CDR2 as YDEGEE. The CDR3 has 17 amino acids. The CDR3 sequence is CASRRAQGNSGNQPQHF. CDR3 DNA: TGTGCCAGCAGGCGCGCACAGGGGAATTCGGGCAATCAGCCCCAGCATTTT.

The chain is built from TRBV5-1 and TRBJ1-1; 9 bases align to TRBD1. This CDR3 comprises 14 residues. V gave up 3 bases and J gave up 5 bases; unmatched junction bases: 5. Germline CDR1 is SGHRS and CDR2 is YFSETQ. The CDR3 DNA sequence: TGCGCCAGCAGCTATACAGGGGGCCAGACTGAAGCTTTCTTT. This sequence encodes CASSYTGGQTEAFF.

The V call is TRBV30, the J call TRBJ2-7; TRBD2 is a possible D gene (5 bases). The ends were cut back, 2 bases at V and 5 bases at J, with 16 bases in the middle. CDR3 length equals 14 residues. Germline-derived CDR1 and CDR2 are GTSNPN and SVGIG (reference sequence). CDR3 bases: TGTGCCTGGAGTCGGGTTAGCGTTGTCCACGAGCAGTACTTC. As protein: CAWSRVSVVHEQYF.

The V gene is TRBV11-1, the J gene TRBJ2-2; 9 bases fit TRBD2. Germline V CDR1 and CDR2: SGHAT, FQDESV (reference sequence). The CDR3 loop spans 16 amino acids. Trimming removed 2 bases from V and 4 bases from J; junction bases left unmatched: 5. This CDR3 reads CASSLLTSGSTGELFF. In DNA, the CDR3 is TGTGCCAGCAGCTTACTGACTAGCGGATCCACCGGGGAGCTGTTTTTT.